This T cell receptor (beta chain) was captured in a study of T cell repertoires in cytomegalovirus infection. Study-level information: An indication of both CMV infection and matching HLA type came from public TCR beta signatures.

This CDR3 is built from 17 residues. Looked up from germline, CDR1 is LGHDT and CDR2 is YNNKEL (reference sequence). The V gene lost 0 bases and the J gene lost 0 bases, with 12 bases spanning the gap. TCRdb called the reads again in MiXCR, with one record for every CDR3 protein. The table includes some 920,000 distinct CDR3 sequences, approximately 30% detected once. A word on this clonotype: As yet, its antigen is unknown.

The sample consisted of cultured CD8+ T cells from PBMCs, taken from culture after CMV antigen stimulation. This clonotype originated in a human donor in good health (CMV status not recorded). Some clones in this sample may be carry-over from other donors' samples. This sequence joins TRBV3-1 and TRBJ2-1; D ambiguous. CDR3 region: CASSQDPPKSSYNEQFF. CDR3 in DNA: TGTGCCAGCAGCCAAGATCCGCCCAAGAGCTCCTACAATGAGCAGTTCTTC.